This is a list of T cell receptor beta chains from one sample in a study of cytotoxic CD8 clonotypes in ibrutinib-treated CLL. Only in-frame clones appear in the TCRdb table, and some are missing; sequencing was by immunoSEQ multiplex PCR. The table has some 17,000 clones, 70% to 90% seen once; the top ten hold 15% to 20%. Sequencing was performed on PBMCs, taken before ibrutinib treatment. The receptors were sampled from a human donor with chronic lymphocytic leukemia. The CDR3 runs from the conserved cysteine through the conserved F or W. The order of the fields is D gene, V gene, clone size, J gene, CDR3 protein, CDR3 DNA. A D gene is named only where the DNA matches it firmly. A row's size may be missing; if present it is once, few, many or a size class.

d_gene: TRBD1
v_gene: TRBV28
abundance: .
j_gene: TRBJ1-5
CDR3aa: CASSGPGQGPRSNQPQHF
CDR3nt: TGTGCCAGCAGTGGACCGGGACAGGGACCCCGTAGCAATCAGCCCCAGCATTTT

d_gene: .
v_gene: TRBV19
abundance: .
j_gene: TRBJ1-2
CDR3aa: CASSIDLGSDYGYTF
CDR3nt: TGTGCCAGTAGTATAGATCTCGGAAGCGACTATGGCTACACCTTC

d_gene: .
v_gene: TRBV5-1
abundance: .
j_gene: TRBJ2-5
CDR3aa: CASSETVKETQYF
CDR3nt: TGCGCCAGCAGCGAGACAGTGAAAGAGACCCAGTACTTC

d_gene: TRBD2
v_gene: TRBV7-6
abundance: .
j_gene: TRBJ2-3
CDR3aa: CASSRGDGTDTQYF
CDR3nt: TGTGCCAGCAGCCGGGGGGATGGTACAGATACGCAGTATTTT

d_gene: TRBD2
v_gene: TRBV6-6
abundance: .
j_gene: TRBJ2-5
CDR3aa: CASSLKTSGSRETQYF
CDR3nt: TGTGCCAGCAGTTTAAAGACTAGCGGGAGTAGAGAGACCCAGTACTTC

d_gene: .
v_gene: TRBV19
abundance: once
j_gene: TRBJ1-5
CDR3aa: CASSIAGRGPNQPQHF
CDR3nt: TGTGCCAGTAGTATAGCTGGGAGGGGACCCAATCAGCCCCAGCATTTT

d_gene: .
v_gene: TRBV5-4
abundance: .
j_gene: TRBJ2-7
CDR3aa: CASSLGPIYEQYF
CDR3nt: TGTGCCAGCAGCTTGGGGCCTATATACGAGCAGTACTTC

d_gene: TRBD2
v_gene: TRBV5-1
abundance: .
j_gene: TRBJ2-1
CDR3aa: CASSLALLAGGPGEQFF
CDR3nt: TGCGCCAGCAGCTTGGCGTTGCTAGCGGGAGGGCCCGGTGAGCAGTTCTTC

d_gene: .
v_gene: TRBV7-9
abundance: once
j_gene: TRBJ2-7
CDR3aa: CASSSTPQNLQYF
CDR3nt: TGTGCCAGCAGCTCGACTCCCCAAAATTTGCAGTACTTC

d_gene: .
v_gene: TRBV5-6
abundance: few
j_gene: TRBJ1-1
CDR3aa: CASSLQSSTEAFF
CDR3nt: TGTGCCAGCAGCTTACAGAGTAGCACTGAAGCTTTCTTT

d_gene: .
v_gene: TRBV7-6
abundance: .
j_gene: TRBJ2-7
CDR3aa: CASSPRAGPFYEQYF
CDR3nt: TGTGCCAGCAGCCCTAGGGCGGGCCCTTTTTACGAGCAGTACTTC

d_gene: TRBD1
v_gene: TRBV28
abundance: .
j_gene: TRBJ2-7
CDR3aa: CASTGSDFSYEQYF
CDR3nt: TGTGCCTCGACAGGGTCAGACTTTTCCTACGAGCAGTACTTC

d_gene: .
v_gene: TRBV28
abundance: .
j_gene: TRBJ1-2
CDR3aa: CASSLWAGGASVGYTF
CDR3nt: TGTGCCAGCAGTTTATGGGCGGGGGGCGCTTCGGTCGGCTACACCTTC

d_gene: .
v_gene: TRBV21-1
abundance: .
j_gene: TRBJ1-4
CDR3aa: CASSKCTGEFSTNEKLFF
CDR3nt: TGTGCCAGCAGCAAATGCACGGGAGAGTTCTCAACTAATGAAAAACTGTTTTTT

d_gene: TRBD2
v_gene: TRBV9
abundance: .
j_gene: TRBJ2-5
CDR3aa: CASSSSPLAAETQYF
CDR3nt: TGTGCCAGCAGCTCCTCCCCACTAGCGGCGGAGACCCAGTACTTC

d_gene: TRBD2
v_gene: TRBV7-2
abundance: .
j_gene: TRBJ2-1
CDR3aa: CASSLESSGYNEQFF
CDR3nt: TGTGCCAGCAGCTTAGAGTCTAGCGGTTACAATGAGCAGTTCTTC

d_gene: TRBD1
v_gene: TRBV28
abundance: .
j_gene: TRBJ2-7
CDR3aa: CASSPDPDRVYEQYF
CDR3nt: TGTGCCAGCAGCCCTGACCCGGACAGGGTCTACGAGCAGTACTTC